These T cell receptor beta chains were read from a single sample in a study of control samples from healthy donors and cancer patients. The table came from immunoSEQ multiplex PCR; TCRdb's copy has only in-frame clones and leaves some out. Among around 250,000 clones listed, roughly 82% were seen once. The sample comprised PBMCs. Receptors were obtained from a woman in her sixties or seventies with lung cancer. Each CDR3 is given with its conserved first and last residue. The D gene is left open where the match is weak. Size tells how often a clone was seen (once, few, many) or the class of an expanded clone, and some rows leave it out.

>.|TRBJ2-2|TRBV10-1|.
CASSESRTLGELFF
TGCGCCAGCAGTGAGTCCAGGACTCTCGGGGAGCTGTTTTTT
>.|TRBJ1-1|TRBV7-8|TRBD1
CASSFGTGFSDTEAFF
TGTGCCAGCAGCTTCGGGACAGGGTTTTCGGACACTGAAGCTTTCTTT
>.|TRBJ2-2|TRBV19|TRBD2
CASTPGAQRGYTGELFF
TGTGCCAGTACCCCCGGGGCACAGCGGGGATACACCGGGGAGCTGTTTTTT
>.|TRBJ2-5|TRBV6-6|.
CASNRGAMETQYF
TGTGCCAGCAACCGGGGGGCAATGGAGACCCAGTACTTC
>.|TRBJ2-5|TRBV25-1|.
CASRAGTHATQETQYF
TGTGCCAGCAGAGCAGGGACACATGCTACACAAGAGACCCAGTACTTC
>.|TRBJ1-3|TRBV18|TRBD1
CASSPTGRGLGNTIYF
TGTGCCAGCTCACCCACTGGCAGGGGGCTGGGAAACACCATATATTTT
>once|TRBJ2-7|TRBV4-2|.
CASSQARDHEQYF
TGTGCCAGCAGCCAAGCCAGGGACCACGAGCAGTACTTC
>once|TRBJ1-1|TRBV19|.
CASTSGAEAFF
TGTGCCAGTACCTCAGGGGCTGAAGCTTTCTTT
>.|TRBJ1-3|TRBV7-9|.
CASSLVMGSGNTIYF
TGTGCCAGCAGCTTAGTGATGGGCTCTGGAAACACCATATATTTT
>.|TRBJ2-7|TRBV27|TRBD2
CASSLSTSGTYEQYF
TGTGCCAGCAGTTTGTCAACTAGCGGAACCTACGAGCAGTACTTC
>.|TRBJ2-5|TRBV5-1|.
CASSLETGQETQYF
TGCGCCAGCAGCTTGGAAACGGGCCAAGAGACCCAGTACTTC
>.|TRBJ2-7|TRBV6-1|.
CASSDVYEQYF
TGTGCCAGCAGTGACGTCTACGAGCAGTACTTC
>.|TRBJ2-5|TRBV5-1|.
CASSYDSRQETQYF
TGCGCCAGCAGCTACGACAGCCGCCAAGAGACCCAGTACTTC
>.|TRBJ1-2|TRBV4-2|.
CASSQEGTLYGYTF
TGTGCCAGCAGCCAAGAAGGGACACTCTATGGCTACACCTTC
>.|TRBJ1-6|TRBV7-9|.
CASSLFGGPNSPLHF
TGTGCCAGCAGCTTGTTCGGGGGGCCGAATTCACCCCTCCACTTT
>.|TRBJ2-6|TRBV5-8|.
CASSLAGGRSGANVLTF
TGTGCCAGCAGCTTGGCCGGGGGCCGCTCTGGGGCCAACGTCCTGACTTTC
>.|TRBJ2-7|TRBV13|.
CASSLTANEQYF
TGTGCCAGCAGCTTAACAGCAAACGAGCAGTACTTC
>.|TRBJ1-5|TRBV28|TRBD1
CASSPSDRGPEPQHF
TGTGCCAGCAGTCCCTCGGACAGGGGGCCGGAGCCCCAGCATTTT
>.|TRBJ1-3|TRBV10-3|.
CAVLAGQNSGNTIYF
TGTGCCGTTCTAGCGGGACAAAACTCTGGAAACACCATATATTTT
>.|TRBJ1-5|TRBV2|.
CASSATRVGQPQHF
TGTGCCAGCAGTGCAACAAGGGTTGGTCAGCCCCAGCATTTT
>few|TRBJ2-7|TRBV11-1|TRBD2
CASSNIQEAGDYEQYF
TGTGCCAGCAGCAATATACAAGAAGCGGGAGACTACGAGCAGTACTTC
>.|TRBJ1-2|TRBV6-1|.
CASSDRIYGYTF
TGTGCCAGCAGTGACAGGATCTATGGCTACACCTTC
>.|TRBJ1-4|TRBV14|.
CASSAVPGNNEKLFF
TGTGCCAGCAGCGCGGTGCCAGGGAATAATGAAAAACTGTTTTTT
>.|TRBJ1-4|TRBV4-1|.
CASRPTGTTNEKLFF
TGCGCCAGCAGACCCACAGGGACAACTAATGAAAAACTGTTTTTT
>.|TRBJ2-1|TRBV9|.
CASSTEGSSYNEQFF
TGTGCCAGCAGCACAGAGGGGTCTTCCTACAATGAGCAGTTCTTC